This T cell receptor (beta chain) was sequenced for a study of blood T cells in healthy people across ages. General study results and limits: It was held that diversity estimates obtained from one million T cells represented underestimates.

CDR3 length: 15 amino acids. Regarding this clonotype: Its target is not known.

Donors were healthy Caucasian individuals from Russia aged roughly 6 to 90. A second PCR of 7 to 11 cycles used a sample-barcoded 5' primer and a J-beta primer mix. Every cDNA was tagged by a template-switch adaptor with 12 random nucleotides. MiXCR, run by TCRdb on the 5' RACE reads, gives a single entry per CDR3 protein. The table records around 1,600,000 distinct CDR3 sequences, approximately 43% of them present only once. V and J are TRBV21-1 and TRBJ2-3; the listed D gene, TRBD2, was not tested against the DNA. TRBV21-1 is a recognized pseudogene. Sequenced sample: blood. The sequence came from a woman aged 18-30 years in good health. DNA for the CDR3: TGTGCCAGCAGCAAAGTTTCCCCCACTAGCGCTCCGCAGTATTTT. Translation: CASSKVSPTSAPQYF.